The T cell receptor beta chain described here comes from a study of blood T cell repertoires in COVID-19. TCRdb keeps only in-frame clones here, not all; method: immunoSEQ multiplex PCR. The sample lists 88,000 or so clones, roughly 77% occurring once. CDR3 size: 15 residues. V was pared by 3 bases and J by 4 bases, with 8 bases of the junction left unmatched. Germline assignment: CDR1 SGHVS and CDR2 FQNEAQ. The receptor was derived from a human donor in a cohort sampled during active COVID-19. The sequencing sample was made of peripheral blood. The chain links TRBV7-8 to TRBJ2-5; TRBD2 aligns across 7 bases. For the CDR3, the DNA is TGTGCCAGCAGCTTCGCGAGCGGGGAAGGAGAGACCCAGTACTTC. The encoded protein is CASSFASGEGETQYF.